This T cell receptor beta chain emerged from a study of T cells in Graves' hyperthyroidism and ophthalmopathy (dated by TCRdb to between 2019 and 2020). Some background on the complete study: Peripheral blood samples were taken at initial diagnosis, before any treatment was given. TCR V-J signatures able to tell the groups apart were searched for in a discovery cohort of 90 to 100 patients, of whom roughly 42 had Graves' ophthalmopathy and more than 55 had stable Graves' hyperthyroidism. Following sampling, methimazole starting at 30 mg daily was given to hyperthyroidism patients, and high-dose intravenous methylprednisolone was given to ophthalmopathy patients. The paper describes TCR Vbeta CDR3 sequencing of 140 or so peripheral blood samples, made up of about 40 ophthalmopathy patients, 70 to 80 hyperthyroidism patients and roughly 17 progressor patients. Prospective prediction of ophthalmopathy was tested in an independent validation cohort of some 20 hyperthyroidism patients and 15 to 17 patients who later progressed to ophthalmopathy. The study also compared thyroid tissue and blood T-cell repertoires from five or six Graves' hyperthyroidism patients. The 85 to 100 discovery patients were randomly split 7:3 into training and test sets.

Results the study describes overall, beyond this receptor: Ophthalmopathy was separated from stable hyperthyroidism by a 13 V-J signature model, with just over 85% sensitivity and approximately 81% specificity obtained in cross-validation and 80%/75% obtained in testing. No statistical method was used to fix the sample size in advance, and group allocation was not hidden from the investigators. In validation, progression to ophthalmopathy was predicted by the model with about 70% sensitivity and 72.22% specificity, a median of about 6.8 months before onset. Most expanded thyroid clonotypes (frequency above 0.001) were also found in blood, which suggests that blood repertoires may mirror thyroid immune responses.

This clonotype appeared many times. There is no known antigen for this receptor. No quality values exist for individual bases; no much larger clone is one base distant. Amplification of TCR beta CDR3 regions was carried out from RNA transcripts. The TCR CDR3 was subjected to a first round of RT-PCR using the HTBI primer set and the Qiagen OneStep RT-PCR kit. Libraries were constructed in a second round of multiplex PCR, after which size selection and purification were performed. Sequencing of the libraries was done on an Illumina HiSeq2000 using paired-end 100 bp reads. As for the original processing: SOAPnuke was used to process the raw data, throwing out any read that contained adapters or uncalled bases, had a mean Phred below 15, or lacked an exact constant-primer or identifier match. COPE v1.2.5 was used to merge high-quality paired reads, and clonotypes were defined as unique nucleotide sequences. MiTCR v1.1 was used to align the clonotypes against IMGT TRBV, TRBD and TRBJ reference segments. Only V-J combinations with frequency above 0.0001, covering about 99% of repertoires, were analysed. The TCS score was defined as F50 (clonal expansion) divided by E x V (chaos), with BLOSUM62-based TCRdist calculated between CDR3 peptides within each V-J. Welch's t-statistics and random forest reduced around 520 V-J features to some 14, which were used in a naive Bayes classifier (R e1071). TCRdb ran its own pipeline on the public reads, namely fastp trimming at Q25 and MiXCR clone calling, and kept in-frame beta chains. Under each unique CDR3 protein, matching rows form one entry showing the most common genes and DNA. These V and J calls are TCRdb output, not the study's own analysis. The sample profile shows fewer than 500,000 distinct CDR3 sequences; about 14% of them were found once. The top ten hold around a fifth of the sample.

Moderately to severely active disease, a Clinical Activity Score of at least 3, a NOSPECS grade of at least 4, and a duration under 3 months were present in ophthalmopathy patients. Patients with uncontrolled infections, other autoimmune diseases, pregnancy or lactation were excluded. Clinical symptoms, serum thyroxine and TRAb, thyroid ultrasound, and orbital computed tomography formed the basis for the diagnoses. Ficoll-Paque density gradient centrifugation was used to isolate PBMCs from around 10 ml of fresh peripheral blood. Total RNA was extracted using Trizol reagent, and RNA quality was assessed on an Agilent 2100 Bioanalyzer. The sequencing input was blood. This TCR was sampled from a young woman with Graves' ophthalmopathy.

The DNA sequence reads TGTGCCAGCAGCCTCCCGGGACTAGCGGAGAACACCGGGGAGCTGTTTTTT. Translated, it reads CASSLPGLAENTGELFF. This chain is built from TRBV3-1 and TRBJ2-2, with 11 central nucleotides matching TRBD2. The germline V gene (reference sequence) yields LGHDT for CDR1 and YNNKEL for CDR2. Including cysteine and phenylalanine, the CDR3 has 17 amino acids. The DNA shown is the 51-base CDR3, in frame from base 1. For this chain, trimming is 4 bases at the V end and 1 base at the J end, and the number of junction bases without a gene match is 5.